Each of the 3 T cell receptor beta chains below was sequenced from the same sample in a study of shared clonotypes between healthy human individuals. Clones were read by immunoSEQ multiplex PCR, and TCRdb kept only the in-frame ones, dropping some. The data contain some 2,000,000 clones, approximately 94% of them singletons. The sequenced material came from naive CD4+ T cells sorted from blood. Subset meaning: CD45RA+ positively selected. The receptors here all came from a young man in good health.

V gene TRBV4-2 combines with J gene TRBJ1-1; D might be TRBD1 (5 bases). Germline-derived CDR1 and CDR2 are LGHNA and YNFKEQ. This CDR3 comprises 15 residues. V was pared by 3 bases and J by 4 bases, with 15 bases between. CDR3 coding DNA: TGTGCCAGCAGCCAGGGAGAGGGGTGGGGCACTGAAGCTTTCTTT. Encoded protein: CASSQGEGWGTEAFF.

The genes are TRBV10-3 and TRBJ1-6; D not certain. CDR3 size: 13 residues. V was pared by 10 bases and J by 5 bases, with 12 bases between. The germline gives CDR1 ENHRY, CDR2 SYGVKD. CDR3 coding DNA: TGTGCCACCCGACATTATGATAATTCACCCCTCCACTTT. This encodes CATRHYDNSPLHF.

The chain joins TRBV30 to TRBJ1-6; 7 bases match TRBD1. Germline V gene sequence: CDR1 GTSNPN, CDR2 SVGIG (reference sequence). Losses at the gene ends were 2 bases for V and 8 bases for J; bases not matched to a gene: 9. There are 15 residues in the CDR3. The CDR3 reads CAWSPTRDSHSPLHF. The DNA for the CDR3 is TGTGCCTGGAGTCCCACCAGGGACAGCCATTCACCCCTCCACTTT.